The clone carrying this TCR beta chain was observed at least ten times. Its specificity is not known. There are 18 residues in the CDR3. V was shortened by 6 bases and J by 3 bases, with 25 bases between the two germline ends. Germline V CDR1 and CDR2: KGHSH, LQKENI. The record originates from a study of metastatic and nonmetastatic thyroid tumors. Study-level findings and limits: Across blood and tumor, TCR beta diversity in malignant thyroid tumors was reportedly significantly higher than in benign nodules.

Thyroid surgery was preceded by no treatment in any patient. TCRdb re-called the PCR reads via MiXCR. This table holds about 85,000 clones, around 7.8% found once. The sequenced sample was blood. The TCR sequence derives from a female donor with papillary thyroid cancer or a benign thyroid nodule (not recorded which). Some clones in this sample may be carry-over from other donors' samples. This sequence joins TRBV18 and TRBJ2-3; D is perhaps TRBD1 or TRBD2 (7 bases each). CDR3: CASSPPQRGRGQTDTQYF. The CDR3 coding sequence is TGTGCCAGCTCTCCTCCCCAAAGGGGGCGGGGGCAAACAGATACGCAGTATTTT.